One and the same sample provided the 27 T cell receptor beta chains below, sequenced in a study of technical replicates of blood from a few donors. Assay used: immunoSEQ multiplex PCR; TCRdb lists only in-frame clones, some missing. This table has approximately 93,000 clones, over 85% appearing once. Sequenced input: T cells isolated from PBMCs. These receptors all come from a human donor in good health.

The chain couples TRBV4-1 to TRBJ1-6, with unresolved D. The CDR3 extends over 17 amino acids. Per germline, CDR1 MGHRA and CDR2 YSYEKL. V was cut by 1 base and J by 9 bases, with 19 bases left in between. The CDR3 region has the DNA TGCGCCAGCAGCCAAGGAGTTTGGAGGGAGGCCGGTTCACCCCTCCACTTT. Amino acid sequence: CASSQGVWREAGSPLHF.

This chain connects TRBV29-1 to TRBJ1-1; perhaps TRBD1 as D (6 bases). Trimming removed 3 bases from V and 2 bases from J, with 16 bases in between. The V gene's germline CDR1 is SQVTM and CDR2 ANQGSEA. The CDR3 extends over 15 amino acids. CDR3 DNA sequence: TGCAGCGTTGATTATTCGGGACAAGTAAACACTGAAGCTTTCTTT. It translates to CSVDYSGQVNTEAFF.

The chain links TRBV19 to TRBJ1-5; a possible D gene is TRBD1 (6 bases). V shed 5 bases and J shed 2 bases, with 19 bases lying between them. Germline-derived CDR1 and CDR2 are LNHDA and SQIVND (reference sequence). The CDR3 contains 17 residues. CDR3 nucleotides: TGTGCCAGTAGTTCAACAGGGTTAGGAGTGGGCAATCAGCCCCAGCATTTT. Encoded protein: CASSSTGLGVGNQPQHF.

The rearrangement uses TRBV5-4 and TRBJ2-1; possibly TRBD1 for D (6 bases). Trimming removed 2 bases at V and 3 bases at J, with 9 bases between. Germline assignment: CDR1 SGHNT and CDR2 YYREEE (reference sequence). This CDR3 is 14 amino acids long. CDR3 amino acids: CASSFGQLYNEQFF. Here the CDR3 DNA reads TGTGCCAGCAGCTTCGGACAGCTCTACAATGAGCAGTTCTTC. Together with reference TRBV5-4 and TRBJ2-1, the CDR3 gives the full variable domain: ETGVTQSPTHLIKTRGQQVTLRCSSQSGHNTVSWYQQALGQGPQFIFQYYREEENGRGNFPPRFSGLQFPNYSSELNVNALELDDSALYLCASSFGQLYNEQFFGPGTRLTVL.

This chain uses TRBV27 with TRBJ2-6, with D possibly matching TRBD1 (5 bases). Per the germline V gene, CDR1 is MNHEY and CDR2 is SMNVEV (reference sequence). The CDR3 sequence is 18 residues long. V shed 3 bases and J shed 1 base, with 16 bases lying between them. The CDR3 sequence is CASSLGRVLSSGANVLTF. The CDR3 region has the DNA TGTGCCAGCAGTTTGGGCAGGGTCCTGTCTTCTGGGGCCAACGTCCTGACTTTC.

CDR3 in amino acids: CASSLVFVGENTEAFF. The CDR3 nucleotides are TGTGCCAGCAGCTTAGTTTTCGTAGGGGAAAACACTGAAGCTTTCTTT. The chain recombines TRBV11-2 with TRBJ1-1, with TRBD1 as a possible D gene (5 bases). This CDR3 is built from 16 residues. The germline V gene encodes CDR1 SGHAT and CDR2 FQNNGV. V gave up 1 base and J gave up 2 bases, with 14 bases separating them.

This sequence joins TRBV4-1 and TRBJ2-7, with TRBD1 matching 7 bases. CDR1 is MGHRA and CDR2 is YSYEKL in the germline V gene. The V segment lost 2 bases and the J segment 2 bases; nucleotides outside the gene matches: 24. The CDR3 consists of 21 residues. The DNA for the CDR3 is TGCGCCAGCAGCCAACTCCCGACCCACCCTAAGCGACAGGGATACCCCTACGAGCAGTACTTC. It is translated as CASSQLPTHPKRQGYPYEQYF.

The gene calls are TRBV19 and TRBJ2-1, with 11 nucleotides matching TRBD2. Germline V gives CDR1 LNHDA, CDR2 SQIVND (reference sequence). The CDR3 has 18 amino acids. Trimming cost V 6 bases and J 8 bases; bases outside gene matches: 18. The CDR3 loop is CASSLGGSGGAYFYEQFF. As DNA, the CDR3 is TGTGCCAGTAGCCTGGGGGGTAGCGGGGGGGCTTACTTTTATGAGCAGTTCTTC.

The V call is TRBV27, the J call TRBJ2-7; 12 nucleotides align to TRBD2. After removal of 6 bases from V and 9 bases from J, the junction contained 6 bases not matched to a gene. The germline V gene has CDR1 MNHEY and CDR2 SMNVEV (reference sequence). CDR3 length equals 13 residues. CDR3 coding DNA: TGTGCCAGCAGGACTAGCGGGAGACCTAGGCAGTACTTC. It is translated as CASRTSGRPRQYF.

This clone appeared once. The chain joins TRBV15 to TRBJ2-1; TRBD1 might be the D (5 bases). V gave up 2 bases and J gave up 6 bases, with 5 bases separating them. Germline CDR1 is LNHNV and CDR2 is YYDKDF (reference sequence). This CDR3 has 12 amino acids. The CDR3 DNA reads TGTGCCACCAGCAGACAGGGCAATGAGCAGTTCTTC. Encoded protein: CATSRQGNEQFF.

The genes are TRBV6-5 and TRBJ1-2; the D gene is possibly TRBD1 (5 bases). Looked up from germline, CDR1 is MNHEY and CDR2 is SVGAGI. The CDR3 loop spans 13 amino acids. Trimming cost V 0 bases and J 7 bases, with 9 bases left between them. The CDR3 spells CASSYSGVSGYTF. The CDR3 DNA follows: TGTGCCAGCAGTTACTCAGGGGTATCTGGCTACACCTTC.

J is TRBJ2-2 and V is TRBV10-3; TRBD2 agrees at 8 bases. The CDR3 is 15 residues long. Germline CDR1 ENHRY, CDR2 SYGVKD. With V trimmed by 0 bases and J by 6 bases, 3 bases remained unmatched. The DNA of the CDR3 is TGTGCCATCAGTGAGTCGGCGCGGGAGGCCGGGGAGCTGTTTTTT. Translated, it gives CAISESAREAGELFF.

As to this clone: The junction differs from germline at one of its ends, possibly a read error. The rearrangement uses TRBV28 and TRBJ1-1; TRBD1 matches at 9 bases. Germline V gene data show CDR1 as MDHEN and CDR2 as SYDVKM. The CDR3 consists of 11 residues. Written as DNA, the CDR3 is TGTGCCAGCAGACTCGGACAGGGGACGCTCTTT. Its translation is CASRLGQGTLF.

This clone was detected once. V is TRBV27 and J is TRBJ1-5; a weak D match, TRBD1 (5 bases). The CDR3 covers 15 residues. Trimming took off 3 bases at V and 3 bases at J, with 12 bases between the two ends. From germline, CDR1 is MNHEY and CDR2 SMNVEV (reference sequence). CDR3 region: CASSFSREFNQPQHF. CDR3 DNA sequence: TGTGCCAGCAGTTTCTCCAGGGAATTCAATCAGCCCCAGCATTTT.

The chain has TRBV4-1 and TRBJ1-2, with D hard to call. Germline V CDR1 and CDR2: MGHRA, YSYEKL. With 0 bases removed from V and 1 base from J, the gap between germline ends came to 6 bases. The CDR3 covers 14 residues. DNA of the CDR3: TGCGCCAGCAGCCAAGAAGTGAGTAACTATGGCTACACCTTC. This sequence encodes CASSQEVSNYGYTF.

The chain combines TRBV5-1 with TRBJ2-7, with D maybe TRBD1 (5 bases). The CDR3 runs 15 residues. CDR1 is SGHRS and CDR2 is YFSETQ in the germline V gene. The V end lost 1 base, the J end lost 5 bases, and 16 bases lay between the germline ends. This CDR3 is CASSLYRTPPDEQYF. Here the CDR3 DNA reads TGCGCCAGCAGCTTGTACCGGACACCCCCTGACGAGCAGTACTTC.

The chain joins TRBV18 to TRBJ1-2; the D gene is possibly TRBD1 (6 bases). The CDR3 consists of 15 residues. Trimming pared 6 bases from V and 8 bases from J, leaving 22 bases between. CDR1 KGHSH and CDR2 LQKENI come from the germline V gene. The CDR3 DNA sequence: TGTGCCAGCTCCCTTGATGACAGGACCGTTCTAGGCTACACCTTC. Amino acids: CASSLDDRTVLGYTF.

The genes are TRBV28 and TRBJ2-2; D is perhaps TRBD2 (6 bases). V was cut by 2 bases and J by 2 bases, with 6 bases left in between. CDR1 is MDHEN and CDR2 is SYDVKM in the germline V gene. This CDR3 is built from 14 residues. CDR3 nucleotide sequence: TGTGCCAGCAGTTTAGGGACTAACACCGGGGAGCTGTTTTTT. Its protein is CASSLGTNTGELFF.

The chain combines TRBV5-1 with TRBJ2-1; a possible D gene is TRBD1 (5 bases). This CDR3 comprises 14 residues. The germline V gene has CDR1 SGHRS and CDR2 YFSETQ. Trimming removed 2 bases at V and 5 bases at J, with 11 bases between. In DNA, the CDR3 is TGCGCCAGCAGCTTAGGACACGTAGACAATGAGCAGTTCTTC. Encoded protein: CASSLGHVDNEQFF.

The chain employs TRBV7-9 and TRBJ2-5, with D perhaps TRBD1 (5 bases). The CDR3 sequence is 15 residues long. V was cut by 1 base and J by 5 bases, with 14 bases left in between. The germline V gene has CDR1 SEHNR and CDR2 FQNEAQ (reference sequence). This chain's CDR3 is CASSLEQGFKETQYF. As DNA, the CDR3 is TGTGCCAGCAGCTTAGAGCAGGGCTTCAAGGAGACCCAGTACTTC.

The chain carries TRBV4-1 and TRBJ2-7; weak D call: TRBD1 (6 bases). This CDR3 comprises 15 residues. Germline V gene sequence: CDR1 MGHRA, CDR2 YSYEKL. The ends were cut back, 2 bases at V and 3 bases at J, with 14 bases in the middle. Written as DNA, the CDR3 is TGCGCCAGCAGCCAAACGACAGGCACTCTCTACGAGCAGTACTTC. The encoded protein is CASSQTTGTLYEQYF.

The chain joins TRBV5-1 to TRBJ1-2; TRBD1 agrees at 7 bases. The CDR3 runs 14 residues. Trimming took 2 bases from V and 6 from J; bases not matched to a gene: 7. Germline V gene data show CDR1 as SGHRS and CDR2 as YFSETQ. CDR3 sequence (DNA): TGCGCCAGCAGCTTTCAGGGGGGAGAGAATGGCTACACCTTC. Residues: CASSFQGGENGYTF.

The rearrangement uses TRBV5-4 and TRBJ2-7; tentatively, D is TRBD2 (5 bases). V shed 2 bases and J shed 0 bases, with 12 bases lying between them. Germline-derived CDR1 and CDR2 are SGHNT and YYREEE (reference sequence). The CDR3 loop spans 15 amino acids. Here the CDR3 reads CASSLGGAGSYEQYF. The CDR3 DNA follows: TGTGCCAGCAGCTTAGGAGGCGCCGGCTCCTACGAGCAGTACTTC.

This clone has more than one count but fewer than ten. V usage is TRBV4-1 and J usage is TRBJ1-2, with no clear D. Germline V gene sequence: CDR1 MGHRA, CDR2 YSYEKL. This CDR3 is built from 12 residues. Between the trimmed V and J ends, which lost 4 bases and 6 bases, there was a span of 9 bases. The chain's CDR3 is CASSPYGDGYTF. In nucleotides, the CDR3 is TGCGCCAGCAGCCCGTACGGGGATGGCTACACCTTC.

This chain links TRBV7-9 with TRBJ2-7, with 8 bases that match TRBD1. The V and J ends lost 5 bases and 0 bases, in that order; junction bases with no gene match: 6. The CDR3 is 15 residues long. Germline CDR1 SEHNR, CDR2 FQNEAQ (reference sequence). CDR3 coding DNA: TGTGCCAGCAGCACCCGGACAGGGCCCTCCTACGAGCAGTACTTC. This translates into CASSTRTGPSYEQYF.

The chain uses TRBV25-1 and TRBJ2-7, with 13 bases fitting TRBD2. V gave up 4 bases and J gave up 7 bases; unmatched junction bases: 7. Germline V CDR1 and CDR2: MGHDK, SYGVNS. The CDR3 extends over 15 amino acids. The CDR3 here is CASSGPGLAGEEQYF. CDR3 bases: TGTGCCAGCAGTGGCCCCGGACTAGCGGGGGAAGAGCAGTACTTC.

CDR3 bases: TGTGCCAGCAGACCCCGGACGCGGGGGGGTGTAGAGCAGTACTTC. This sequence encodes CASRPRTRGGVEQYF. The gene calls are TRBV5-6 and TRBJ2-7; TRBD2 agrees at 9 bases. J lost 7 bases, V lost 5 bases, and 13 bases had no gene match. Per the germline V gene, CDR1 is SGHDT and CDR2 is YYEEEE. The CDR3 contains 15 residues.